This T cell receptor (beta chain) was documented in a study of cytomegalovirus exposure and HLA in healthy donors. Findings and limits, study-wide: Later analysis associated a missense DCLRE1C variant with TCR beta V- and J-gene trimming. Later analysis suggested links between common viral pathogens and several top significant clusters.

A multiplex PCR was run with 60 Vbeta primers and 13 Jbeta primers. Assay used: immunoSEQ multiplex PCR; TCRdb lists only in-frame clones, some missing. The profile shows about 120,000 clones, 55% to 65% of them singletons. A note on this clone: Its antigen is undetermined.

This CDR3 is built from 19 residues. Trimming at V came to 4 bases and at J to 4 bases, leaving 15 bases not matched to a gene. Germline lookup yields CDR1 SGHTA and CDR2 FQGTGA. The rearrangement joins TRBV7-3 to TRBJ1-5; 11 nucleotides align to TRBD1. The receptor was isolated from a middle-aged man in good health and CMV-seropositive. The material sequenced was PBMCs. In DNA, the CDR3 is TGTGCCAGCAGCTCACGTGCCTCAAAGGGACAGGGGGAGAATCAGCCCCAGCATTTT. It is translated as CASSSRASKGQGENQPQHF.